This TCR beta chain comes out of a study of blood T cell repertoires in COVID-19. This CDR3 has 16 amino acids. V shed 2 bases and J 3 bases; nucleotides not matched to a gene: 6. The germline V gene encodes CDR1 MGHRA and CDR2 YSYEKL. The method was immunoSEQ multiplex PCR; TCRdb's version includes in-frame clones alone and lacks a portion of them. In the table there are over 150,000 clones, more than 70% of which are singletons. The receptor comes from a man aged 50 or older with COVID-19, enrolled during active disease. The V gene is TRBV4-1, the J gene TRBJ1-5; 8 nucleotides agree with TRBD1. The material sequenced was peripheral blood. The DNA of the CDR3 is TGCGCCAGCAGCCAATACTGGGACAGGATCAATCAGCCCCAGCATTTT. Its translation is CASSQYWDRINQPQHF.